These T cell receptor beta chains were read from a single sample in a study of T cell responses to AZD1222 COVID-19 vaccine. Here immunoSEQ multiplex PCR was the method, and the copy in TCRdb shows in-frame clones only, minus some. The repertoire consists of around 140,000 clones, with 85% to 95% occurring once and the leading ten covering roughly 12%. The sample here was peripheral blood, taken after recovery from COVID-19. These receptors were taken from an adult who had recovered from COVID-19. The CDR3 runs from the conserved cysteine through the conserved F or W. Each record gives: clone size, J gene, V gene, D gene, CDR3 DNA, CDR3 protein. D genes are given only for firm matches. Clone size is shown for a subset of rows, as once, few, many or a class of expanded clone.

- | TRBJ1-2 | TRBV5-1 | TRBD1 | TGCGCCAGCAGCTTGTTGACAGGGGGGCCCAGGGACTACACCTTC | CASSLLTGGPRDYTF
few | TRBJ2-3 | TRBV28 | - | TGTGCCAGCAGTTTAAAATTCTTTGGCGATAGCGCCTTCTCGGAGGTAACAGATACGCAGTATTTT | CASSLKFFGDSAFSEVTDTQYF
- | TRBJ2-2 | TRBV19 | TRBD1 | TGTGCCAGTAGTATCGGGACAGGGATCAACACCGGGGAGCTGTTTTTT | CASSIGTGINTGELFF
- | TRBJ1-1 | TRBV19 | - | TGTGCCAGTAGTATACTGGACTCGAACACTGAAGCTTTCTTT | CASSILDSNTEAFF
- | TRBJ2-7 | TRBV5-4 | TRBD2 | TGTGCCAGCACCACGGGACTAGCTGGGAGCTCCTACGAGCAGTACTTC | CASTTGLAGSSYEQYF
- | TRBJ1-3 | TRBV7-2 | - | TGTGCCATCCGACTTACGAATCCCTGGCGGGGGAGTGGAAACACCATATATTTT | CAIRLTNPWRGSGNTIYF
- | TRBJ1-4 | TRBV14 | - | TGTGCCAGCAGCCCTCGGGGGGAGGCTAATGAAAAACTGTTTTTT | CASSPRGEANEKLFF
- | TRBJ1-1 | TRBV30 | - | TGTGCCTGGAGTGTACGAGGATGGAACACTGAAGCTTTCTTT | CAWSVRGWNTEAFF
- | TRBJ2-7 | TRBV5-1 | TRBD2 | TGCGCCAGCAGCTTTCGGACTAGCGGGGCTTTTTCCCCTGCCTCCTACGAGCAGTACTTC | CASSFRTSGAFSPASYEQYF
- | TRBJ2-7 | TRBV24-1 | - | TGTGCCACCAGTGCCGGGGAATACGAGCAGTACTTC | CATSAGEYEQYF
- | TRBJ1-3 | TRBV27 | - | TGTGCCAGCAGTTTACTTTCGGTCGCGACAGGTGCTGGAAACACCATATATTTT | CASSLLSVATGAGNTIYF
- | TRBJ2-7 | TRBV29-1 | TRBD2 | TGCAGCGTTGAAGGGGGGGGACTATTCGGTCCTCGCTCCTACGAGCAGTACTTC | CSVEGGGLFGPRSYEQYF
- | TRBJ2-7 | TRBV19 | TRBD1 | TGTGCCAGTAGTATGACCCCGGGACAGGGGGCCGGTTTCCAGCAGTACTTC | CASSMTPGQGAGFQQYF
- | TRBJ2-3 | TRBV28 | - | TGTGCCAGCAGTTTATCTTGGGGGCCTGTTGCAGATACGCAGTATTTT | CASSLSWGPVADTQYF
- | TRBJ1-1 | TRBV27 | - | TGTGCCAGCAGTCCTTCCTGGACGGAGAATAAAGCTTTCTTT | CASSPSWTENKAFF
- | TRBJ2-7 | TRBV5-1 | TRBD2 | TGCGCCAGCAGCGCTAGCGGAGGAGGCTACGAGCAGTACTTC | CASSASGGGYEQYF
- | TRBJ2-7 | TRBV19 | TRBD2 | TGTGCCAGTAGTATCCGCCCGATGGTAGCGGGAGGGTACGAGCAGTACTTC | CASSIRPMVAGGYEQYF
- | TRBJ1-4 | TRBV29-1 | - | TGCAGCGTTTTCCCCAGGGCGAGTAATGAAAAACTGTTTTTT | CSVFPRASNEKLFF
- | TRBJ2-3 | TRBV11-2 | - | TGTGCCAGCAGCTCTACGGGGGCCCGATCGGTAGATACGCAGTATTTT | CASSSTGARSVDTQYF
- | TRBJ1-5 | TRBV2 | TRBD1 | TGTGCCAGCAGAGGACAGGGAGAACAGCCCCAGCATTTT | CASRGQGEQPQHF
- | TRBJ1-1 | TRBV18 | TRBD1 | TGTGCCAGCTCACCCCAGGGGGGGGCCGCGGTCACTGAAGCTTTCTTT | CASSPQGGAAVTEAFF
- | TRBJ2-4 | TRBV7-8 | - | TGTGCCAGCAGCTTCACAGGGTGGTGGGCCAAAAACATTCAGTACTTC | CASSFTGWWAKNIQYF
- | TRBJ2-7 | TRBV12-3/TRBV12-4 | TRBD2 | TGTGCCAGCAGGACTAGCGGGAGCTACGAGCAGTACTTC | CASRTSGSYEQYF
- | TRBJ1-5 | TRBV11-2 | - | TGTGCCAGCAGCTCCCTAAGGGGGACAATGCAGCATTTT | CASSSLRGTMQHF
- | TRBJ2-2 | TRBV24-1 | - | TGTGCCACCAGTGAAATCGCCCCCTCAGGGAAGGGTAACGGGGAGCTGTTTTTT | CATSEIAPSGKGNGELFF
- | TRBJ1-1 | TRBV28 | - | TGTGCCAGCAGTTTGGATAGGTTTGAAGCTTTCTTT | CASSLDRFEAFF
- | TRBJ2-1 | TRBV5-1 | TRBD2 | TGCGCCAGCAGCTTGTTTTGGCGGGAGGACTACAATGAGCAGTTCTTC | CASSLFWREDYNEQFF
once | TRBJ2-6 | TRBV27 | - | TGTGCCAGCAGTTTTGGTCCTTTTGGGGCCAACGTCCTGACTTTC | CASSFGPFGANVLTF
- | TRBJ1-4 | TRBV28 | TRBD1 | TGTGCCAGCAGTTCAGGGGGGGCGGCCGTTCTTGAAAAACTGTTTTTT | CASSSGGAAVLEKLFF
- | TRBJ2-3 | TRBV7-2 | TRBD2 | TGTGCCAGCGACGGGCTAGCGGGTATCAAAGCTAGCACAGATACGCAGTATTTT | CASDGLAGIKASTDTQYF
- | TRBJ2-4 | TRBV2 | - | TGTGCCAGCAGTGATGGGGGGCGTGACATTCAGTACTTC | CASSDGGRDIQYF
- | TRBJ2-7 | TRBV2 | TRBD2 | TGTGCCAGCCTGGGGGGGGCCTACGAGCAGTACTTC | CASLGGAYEQYF
- | TRBJ2-3 | TRBV27 | - | TGTGCCAGCAGTTTACAAGGCGTTGGCACAGATACGCAGTATTTT | CASSLQGVGTDTQYF
- | TRBJ1-1 | TRBV28 | - | TGTGCCAGCAGTTTTCAGGGGAGAAACACTGAAGCTTTCTTT | CASSFQGRNTEAFF
- | TRBJ1-2 | TRBV5-8 | - | TGTGCCAGCAGCTTGGATTCTAACTATGGCTACACCTTC | CASSLDSNYGYTF
- | TRBJ2-1 | TRBV5-4 | - | TGTGCCAGCAGCTTGGAGTGGGAGGAAGGCCGGCATGAGCAGTTCTTC | CASSLEWEEGRHEQFF
- | TRBJ2-1 | TRBV6-5 | TRBD2 | TGTGCCAGCAGTTCGCCGGGACTAGCGGGAGTCAATGAGCAGTTCTTC | CASSSPGLAGVNEQFF
- | TRBJ2-7 | TRBV28 | TRBD1 | TGTGCCAGCAGTCTCCCTACCGGGACAGGGCGAAGGGCCTACGAGCAGTACTTC | CASSLPTGTGRRAYEQYF
- | TRBJ2-1 | TRBV6-5 | TRBD1 | TGTGCCAGCAATCGACAGGGGAACTACAATGAGCAGTTCTTC | CASNRQGNYNEQFF
- | TRBJ2-7 | TRBV10-3 | - | TGTGCCACCACCGCCGGGACAAACCACGAGCAGTACTTC | CATTAGTNHEQYF
- | TRBJ1-1 | TRBV10-3 | TRBD1 | TGTGCCATCAGGGGGACAGGGACTGGGGAAGCTTTCTTT | CAIRGTGTGEAFF
- | TRBJ2-7 | TRBV19 | TRBD2 | TGTGCCACCGCACTAGCGGGAGGGCCAGGGAACGAGCAGTACTTC | CATALAGGPGNEQYF
- | TRBJ1-4 | TRBV28 | - | TGTGCCAGCACAACCCTGATCCTAGAAAAACTGTTTTTT | CASTTLILEKLFF
once | TRBJ1-5 | TRBV5-1 | - | TGCGCCAGCAGAAAGACAGGTGAGGGCAATCAGCCCCAGCATTTT | CASRKTGEGNQPQHF
- | TRBJ1-1 | TRBV2 | - | TGTGCCAGCAGTGAAGGGACAGTTATGAACACTGAAGCTTTCTTT | CASSEGTVMNTEAFF
- | TRBJ1-5 | TRBV4-1 | TRBD1 | TGCGCCAGCAGCCTTTCAGGGGGCACCAATCAGCCCCAGCATTTT | CASSLSGGTNQPQHF
once | TRBJ2-2 | TRBV15 | TRBD2 | TGTGCCACCAGCAGGTGGGGGGGAGGCACCGGGGAGCTGTTTTTT | CATSRWGGGTGELFF
- | TRBJ2-7 | TRBV28 | TRBD1 | TGTGCCAGCAGCCCGGGACAGGGTAAGGGCGAGCAGTACTTC | CASSPGQGKGEQYF
- | TRBJ1-2 | TRBV28 | - | TGTGCCAGCAGTTTATATGACCTCCCTAGCTATGGCTACACCTTC | CASSLYDLPSYGYTF
- | TRBJ2-2 | TRBV3-1/TRBV3-2 | - | TGTGCCAGCAGCCAAATGGCCGGGGAGCTGTTTTTT | CASSQMAGELFF
- | TRBJ1-5 | TRBV28 | TRBD1 | TGTGCCAGCAGGGACAGGGGGCTAAGTCAGCCCCAGCATTTT | CASRDRGLSQPQHF
- | TRBJ2-3 | TRBV7-3 | TRBD2 | TGTGCCAGCAGCTTCGCCGGACTAGCGGGAGGACCCACAGATACGCAGTATTTT | CASSFAGLAGGPTDTQYF
- | TRBJ2-7 | TRBV3-1/TRBV3-2 | - | TGTGCCAGCAGCCTTTCGGGGACATCCCTCTACGAGCAGTACTTC | CASSLSGTSLYEQYF
- | TRBJ1-2 | TRBV2 | TRBD1 | TGTGCCAGCAGTCAACCTGGGCAGGGGGGTAACTATGGCTACACCTTC | CASSQPGQGGNYGYTF
- | TRBJ2-7 | TRBV18 | - | TGTGCCAGCTCACCAGATATCTACGAGCAGTACTTC | CASSPDIYEQYF
- | TRBJ2-1 | TRBV7-9 | TRBD1 | TGTGCCAGCAGCCCCAGACAGGGTTCCTACAATGAGCAGTTCTTC | CASSPRQGSYNEQFF
- | TRBJ2-4 | TRBV4-1 | - | TGCGCCAGCAGCCAAGAAGACTCGGGGGAAAACATTCAGTACTTC | CASSQEDSGENIQYF